These 19 T cell receptor beta chains were all obtained from the same sample, sequenced in a study of blood T cells in healthy people across ages. The use of a sample-barcoded 5' primer and a J-beta primer mix characterized a second PCR of roughly 6 to 11 cycles. Each CDR3 protein is one row after TCRdb ran MiXCR on the 5' RACE reads. Of 1.5 million to 2 million distinct CDR3 sequences in the sample, 49% were seen once. The specimen was blood. The receptors here all came from a woman aged 40 to 50 in good health.

This clonotype was seen ten or more times. The chain combines TRBV4-2 with TRBJ2-1; D might be TRBD1 or TRBD2, each matching 5 bases. This CDR3 region has 16 residues. V was pared by 4 bases and J by 3 bases, with 16 bases between. Per germline, CDR1 LGHNA and CDR2 YNFKEQ. CDR3 sequence: CASSPRDRTDYNEQFF. DNA for the CDR3: TGTGCCAGCAGCCCCCGGGACCGCACCGACTACAATGAGCAGTTCTTC.

The CDR3 nucleotides read TGTGCCAGCAGCGTTCTACCCCAAACAGGGGGCAGTTATGAGCAGTTCTTC. Translating it yields CASSVLPQTGGSYEQFF. The rearrangement links TRBV9 to TRBJ2-1, with 9 nucleotides matching TRBD1. The length of the CDR3 is 17 residues. The germline V gene encodes CDR1 SGDLS and CDR2 YYNGEE. V gave up 2 bases and J gave up 8 bases; unmatched junction bases: 14.

V gene TRBV9 combines with J gene TRBJ2-1; the D is unclear. The DNA end is a closer match to TRBJ2-7, so the J assignment may be wrong. Looked up from germline, CDR1 is SGDLS and CDR2 is YYNGEE. There are 10 residues in the CDR3. CDR3 DNA: TGTGCCAGCAGCGATAAGGAGCAGTACTTC. Protein sequence: CASSDKEQYF.

J is TRBJ2-5 and V is TRBV29-1, with unresolved D. The CDR3 totals 12 residues. Trimming removed 3 bases from V and 5 bases from J, with 10 bases in between. Germline CDR1 SQVTM, CDR2 ANQGSEA. For the CDR3, the DNA is TGCAGCGTTGATTCTCAGCATGAGACCCAGTACTTC. Translation: CSVDSQHETQYF.

Only a few counts were recorded for this clonotype. The chain joins TRBV20-1 to TRBJ2-4, with 7 bases lining up with TRBD1. The V segment lost 2 bases and the J segment 0 bases; nucleotides outside the gene matches: 4. Germline values: CDR1 DFQATT, CDR2 SNEGSKA (reference sequence). The CDR3 is 15 amino acids. This chain's CDR3 is CSARNRGLAKNIQYF. The CDR3 DNA reads TGCAGTGCTAGAAACAGGGGCTTAGCCAAAAACATTCAGTACTTC.

This chain uses TRBV20-1 with TRBJ2-4, with 9 bases aligning to TRBD1. The J call may be wrong; the DNA end is better matched by TRBJ2-7. CDR3 length equals 15 residues. Germline V CDR1 and CDR2: DFQATT, SNEGSKA (reference sequence). For the CDR3, the DNA is TGCAGTGGGCTGAACAGACAGGGGGGGTCCTACGAGCAGTACTTC. Encoded protein: CSGLNRQGGSYEQYF.

The chain is built from TRBV20-1 and TRBJ2-5; perhaps D is TRBD1 or TRBD2 (5 bases each). The CDR3 totals 12 residues. Per germline, CDR1 DFQATT and CDR2 SNEGSKA (reference sequence). V dropped 0 bases and J dropped 11 bases, with 13 bases sitting between them. CDR3 sequence reads: CSARDLLREQYF. In nucleotides, the CDR3 is TGCAGTGCTAGAGATCTACTCAGGGAGCAGTACTTC.

There are a few counts of this clonotype. This sequence joins TRBV2 and TRBJ2-5; 13 positions agree with TRBD2. CDR3 length: 16 residues. From germline, CDR1 is SNHLY and CDR2 FYNNEI. V was pared by 5 bases and J by 2 bases, with 5 bases of the junction left unmatched. CDR3 nucleotides: TGTGCCAGCAGTCCCGGGACTAGCGGGAATCAAGAGACCCAGTACTTC. Translated: CASSPGTSGNQETQYF.

Here the CDR3 DNA reads TGCAGCGTGGGAGAGTACCAAGAGACCCAGTACTTC. Translating it yields CSVGEYQETQYF. The V call is TRBV29-1, the J call TRBJ2-5, with a weak D call TRBD2 (5 bases). Per germline, CDR1 SQVTM and CDR2 ANQGSEA. CDR3 length: 12 residues. Trimming cost V 6 bases and J 0 bases, with 8 bases left between them.

This chain uses TRBV3-1 with TRBJ2-5, with D possibly being TRBD1 (5 bases). This CDR3 is built from 15 residues. V was pared by 1 base and J by 5 bases, with 14 bases between. The germline gives CDR1 LGHDT, CDR2 YNNKEL (reference sequence). The CDR3 DNA reads as TGTGCCAGCAGCCAAGGGAAAGGGGTGGTGGAGACCCAGTACTTC. This translates into CASSQGKGVVETQYF.

In this sample, this clonotype turned up a few times. The V and J genes are TRBV7-2 and TRBJ2-1, with D possibly TRBD2 on 7 matching bases. Trimming pared 3 bases from V and 7 bases from J, leaving 13 bases between. From germline, CDR1 is SGHTA and CDR2 FQGNSA. The CDR3 runs 14 residues. The CDR3 sequence: CASSLGGQWNEQFF. The CDR3 region has the DNA TGTGCCAGCAGCTTGGGGGGGCAATGGAATGAGCAGTTCTTC. The full variable domain, in which reference TRBV7-2 and TRBJ2-1 provide the parts outside the CDR3, is GAGVSQSPSNKVTEKGKDVELRCDPISGHTALYWYRQSLGQGLEFLIYFQGNSAPDKSGLPSDRFSAERTGGSVSTLTIQRTQQEDSAVYLCASSLGGQWNEQFFGPGTRLTVL.

CDR3 nucleotide sequence: TGTGCCAGCAGTTTATTAGGGGGCAGTGGTGTCACTGAAGCTTTCTTT. Translation: CASSLLGGSGVTEAFF. The V gene is TRBV27, the J gene TRBJ1-1, with TRBD1 matching over 7 bases. The germline gives CDR1 MNHEY, CDR2 SMNVEV (reference sequence). This CDR3 has 16 residues. V shed 1 base and J 4 bases; nucleotides not matched to a gene: 9.

V usage is TRBV28 and J usage is TRBJ2-4, with D unresolved. Trimming left V 5 bases short and J 6 bases short, with 14 bases between. The CDR3 is 14 amino acids. Germline lookup yields CDR1 MDHEN and CDR2 SYDVKM. The CDR3 coding sequence is TGTGCCAGCAGTCCCCGCCTGGGAACAAACATTCAGTACTTC. Amino acids: CASSPRLGTNIQYF. Together with reference TRBV28 and TRBJ2-4, the CDR3 gives the full variable domain: DVKVTQSSRYLVKRTGEKVFLECVQDMDHENMFWYRQDPGLGLRLIYFSYDVKMKEKGDIPEGYSVSREKKERFSLILESASTNQTSMYLCASSPRLGTNIQYFGAGTRLSVL.

This clonotype was seen more than once but under ten times. The chain couples TRBV7-3 to TRBJ2-1; 12 bases are a match to TRBD1. V trimming: 5 bases; J trimming: 6 bases; junction bases outside the gene matches: 8. The CDR3 sequence is 16 residues long. Germline loops: CDR1 SGHTA, CDR2 FQGTGA. The CDR3 coding sequence is TGTGCCAGCAGCCCACCCCCGGGACAGGGGGCCAATGAGCAGTTCTTC. Translating it yields CASSPPPGQGANEQFF.

V is TRBV20-1 and J is TRBJ2-7, with D perhaps TRBD1 (6 bases). Trimming stripped 0 bases from V and 1 base from J, with 25 bases between. The CDR3 loop spans 19 amino acids. Germline lookup yields CDR1 DFQATT and CDR2 SNEGSKA (reference sequence). DNA of the CDR3: TGCAGTGCTAGAGATCCCTCCCGTACAGGGAAGTGGGGGTCCTACGAGCAGTACTTC. This gives the protein CSARDPSRTGKWGSYEQYF.

The chain uses TRBV12-3 or TRBV12-4 and TRBJ1-2; TRBD1 might be the D (5 bases). V shed 3 bases and J shed 6 bases, with 14 bases lying between them. The CDR3 contains 14 residues. CDR3 loop: CASSLVGAADGYTF. The CDR3 nucleotides read TGTGCCAGCAGTTTGGTAGGGGCGGCCGATGGCTACACCTTC.

This clonotype was seen once. The CDR3 spells CASSDRGEGTDTQYF. The CDR3 region has the DNA TGTGCCAGCAGTGATCGAGGAGAGGGCACAGATACGCAGTATTTT. This chain joins TRBV12-3 or TRBV12-4 and TRBJ2-3; D unresolved. This CDR3 contains 15 residues. V lost 5 bases, J lost 1 base, and 13 bases lay in between.

V is TRBV6-5 and J is TRBJ1-2, with D hard to call. V lost 0 bases to trimming and J lost 7 bases, with 9 bases between them. This CDR3 has 13 amino acids. Germline V gene data show CDR1 as MNHEY and CDR2 as SVGAGI. This CDR3 is CASSYSGFGGYTF. CDR3 in DNA: TGTGCCAGCAGTTACTCAGGGTTCGGTGGCTACACCTTC.

To note about this clonotype: This may arise from a read error, as a much more abundant clone is one base away. The genes are TRBV2 and TRBJ2-5, with TRBD2 matching over 9 bases. The germline V gene encodes CDR1 SNHLY and CDR2 FYNNEI. The CDR3 spans 13 residues. V shed 6 bases and J 1 base; nucleotides not matched to a gene: 0. CDR3 sequence reads: CASRRGGQETQYF. The CDR3 DNA sequence: TGTGCCAGCAGGCGGGGGGGCCAAGAGACCCAGTACTTC.